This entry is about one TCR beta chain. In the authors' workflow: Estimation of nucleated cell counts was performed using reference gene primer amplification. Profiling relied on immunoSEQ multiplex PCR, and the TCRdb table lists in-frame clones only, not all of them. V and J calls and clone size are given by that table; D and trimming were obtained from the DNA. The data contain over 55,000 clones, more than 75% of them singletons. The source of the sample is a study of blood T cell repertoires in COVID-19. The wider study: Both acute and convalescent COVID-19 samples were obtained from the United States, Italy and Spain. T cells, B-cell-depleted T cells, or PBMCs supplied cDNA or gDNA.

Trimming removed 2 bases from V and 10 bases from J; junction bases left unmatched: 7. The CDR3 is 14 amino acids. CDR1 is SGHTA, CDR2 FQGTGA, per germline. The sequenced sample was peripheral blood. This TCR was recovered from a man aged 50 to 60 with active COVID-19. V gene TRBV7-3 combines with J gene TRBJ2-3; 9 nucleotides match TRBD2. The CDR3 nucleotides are TGTGCCAGCAGCTTAGGAGCGGGAGGAGGTCCGCAGTATTTT. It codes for CASSLGAGGGPQYF.